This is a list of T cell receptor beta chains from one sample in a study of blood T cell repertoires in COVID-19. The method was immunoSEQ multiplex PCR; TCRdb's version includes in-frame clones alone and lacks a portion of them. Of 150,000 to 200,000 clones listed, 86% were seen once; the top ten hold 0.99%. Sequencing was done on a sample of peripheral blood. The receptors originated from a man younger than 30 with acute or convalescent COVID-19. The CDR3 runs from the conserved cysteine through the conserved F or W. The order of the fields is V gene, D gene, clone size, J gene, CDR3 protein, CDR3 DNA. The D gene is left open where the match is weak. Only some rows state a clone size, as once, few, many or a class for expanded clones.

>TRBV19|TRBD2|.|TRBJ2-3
CASSPGLAGGPATDTQYF
TGTGCCAGTAGTCCGGGACTAGCGGGGGGCCCGGCCACAGATACGCAGTATTTT
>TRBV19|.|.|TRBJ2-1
CASSIEVGESNEQFF
TGTGCCAGTAGTATAGAGGTCGGGGAGAGCAATGAGCAGTTCTTC
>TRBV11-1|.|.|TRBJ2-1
CASSLAGNEQFF
TGTGCCAGCAGCTTAGCCGGCAATGAGCAGTTCTTC
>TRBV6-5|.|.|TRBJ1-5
CASSQGKDQPQHF
TGTGCCAGCAGTCAGGGGAAGGATCAGCCCCAGCATTTT
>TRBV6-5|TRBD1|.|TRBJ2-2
CASSRTGNTGELFF
TGTGCCAGCAGTCGGACAGGGAACACCGGGGAGCTGTTTTTT
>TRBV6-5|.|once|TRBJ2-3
CASRGRVTDTQYF
TGTGCCAGCAGGGGTCGGGTAACAGATACGCAGTATTTT
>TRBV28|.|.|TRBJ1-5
CASSLDFQYSNQPQHF
TGTGCCAGCAGTTTAGATTTTCAGTATAGCAATCAGCCCCAGCATTTT
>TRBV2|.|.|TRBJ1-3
CASGGLVASGNTIYF
TGTGCCAGCGGCGGATTGGTAGCCTCTGGAAACACCATATATTTT
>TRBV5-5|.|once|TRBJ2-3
CASSLVGGPDTQYF
TGTGCCAGCAGCTTGGTAGGGGGTCCAGATACGCAGTATTTT
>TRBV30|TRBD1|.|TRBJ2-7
CAWSVQKGQGASYEQYF
TGTGCCTGGAGTGTACAGAAGGGACAGGGAGCCTCCTACGAGCAGTACTTC
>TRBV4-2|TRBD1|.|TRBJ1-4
CASSQKPGQINEKLFF
TGTGCCAGCAGCCAAAAACCGGGACAGATTAATGAAAAACTGTTTTTT
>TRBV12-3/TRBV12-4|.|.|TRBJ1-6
CASSQAASPLHF
TGTGCCAGCAGCCAAGCGGCATCACCCCTCCACTTT
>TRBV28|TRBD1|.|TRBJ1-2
CASSFRDRGLANYGYTF
TGTGCCAGCAGTTTCCGGGACAGGGGGCTAGCTAACTATGGCTACACCTTC
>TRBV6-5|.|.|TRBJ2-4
CASSPSGKNIQYF
TGTGCCAGCAGCCCCTCCGGCAAAAACATTCAGTACTTC
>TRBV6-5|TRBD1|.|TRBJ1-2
CASSYGTGGDYGYTF
TGTGCCAGCAGCTACGGGACAGGGGGAGACTATGGCTACACCTTC
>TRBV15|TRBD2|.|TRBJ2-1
CATSRGLAGGGFGNEQFF
TGTGCCACCAGCAGAGGACTAGCGGGGGGAGGTTTCGGCAATGAGCAGTTCTTC
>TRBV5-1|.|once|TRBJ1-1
CASSLDRQNTEAFF
TGCGCCAGCAGCTTGGACAGACAGAACACTGAAGCTTTCTTT
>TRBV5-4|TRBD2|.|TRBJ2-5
CASSGGTSQETQYF
TGTGCCAGCAGCGGGGGGACTAGTCAAGAGACCCAGTACTTC
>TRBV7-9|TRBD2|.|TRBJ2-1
CASRITRGGPYNEQFF
TGTGCCAGCAGAATAACGCGGGGGGGCCCCTACAATGAGCAGTTCTTC
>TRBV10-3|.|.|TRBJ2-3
CAISRDSGGSTDTQYF
TGTGCCATCAGTCGGGACAGCGGGGGTAGCACAGATACGCAGTATTTT
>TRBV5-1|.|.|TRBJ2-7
CASSRRDKSYEQYF
TGCGCCAGCAGCAGACGGGACAAGTCCTACGAGCAGTACTTC
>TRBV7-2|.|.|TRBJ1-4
CASSLNGGLNEKLFF
TGTGCCAGCAGCCTAAACGGGGGGCTTAATGAAAAACTGTTTTTT
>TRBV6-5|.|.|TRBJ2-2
CASSWKGRNGELFF
TGTGCCAGCAGTTGGAAGGGGCGTAACGGGGAGCTGTTTTTT
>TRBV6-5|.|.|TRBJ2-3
CASSYSGSSTDTQYF
TGTGCCAGCAGTTACTCGGGGAGCAGCACAGATACGCAGTATTTT
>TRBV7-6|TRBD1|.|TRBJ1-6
CASSSQSGQDLYNSPLHF
TGTGCCAGCAGCTCGCAATCCGGACAGGACTTATATAATTCACCCCTCCACTTT
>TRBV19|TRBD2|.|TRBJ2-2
CATPGAGGPNTGELFF
TGTGCCACCCCAGGAGCGGGGGGGCCCAACACCGGGGAGCTGTTTTTT
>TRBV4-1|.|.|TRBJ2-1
CASSQDRTTYNEQFF
TGCGCCAGCAGCCAAGATCGGACAACCTACAATGAGCAGTTCTTC
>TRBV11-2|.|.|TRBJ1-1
CASSPRPQWNTEAFF
TGTGCCAGCAGCCCCCGCCCCCAGTGGAACACTGAAGCTTTCTTT
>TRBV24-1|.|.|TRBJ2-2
CATSTNPTGELFF
TGTGCCACCAGTACAAACCCCACCGGGGAGCTGTTTTTT
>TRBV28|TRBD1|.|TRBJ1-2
CASSLGQGVGNYGYTF
TGTGCCAGCAGTCTTGGACAGGGGGTAGGAAACTATGGCTACACCTTC
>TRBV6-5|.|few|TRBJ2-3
CASSPTRNIDTQYF
TGTGCCAGCAGTCCGACTAGAAATATAGATACGCAGTATTTT
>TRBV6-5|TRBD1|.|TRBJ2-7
CASGTASSYEQYF
TGTGCCAGCGGGACAGCAAGCTCCTACGAGCAGTACTTC
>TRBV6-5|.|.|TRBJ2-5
CASSRDRKETQYF
TGTGCCAGCAGTCGCGACAGAAAAGAGACCCAGTACTTC
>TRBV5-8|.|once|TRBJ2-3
CASSLGRTSLDTQYF
TGTGCCAGCAGCTTAGGGCGGACTTCGTTGGATACGCAGTATTTT
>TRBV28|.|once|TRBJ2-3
CASTDVDTQYF
TGTGCCAGCACAGATGTAGATACGCAGTATTTT
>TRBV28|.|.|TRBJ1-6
CASSFADSRNSPLHF
TGTGCCAGCAGTTTCGCCGACAGTCGGAATTCACCCCTCCACTTT
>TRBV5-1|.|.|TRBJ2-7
CASSSGGRAYYEQYF
TGCGCCAGCAGTAGCGGTGGGCGGGCATACTACGAGCAGTACTTC